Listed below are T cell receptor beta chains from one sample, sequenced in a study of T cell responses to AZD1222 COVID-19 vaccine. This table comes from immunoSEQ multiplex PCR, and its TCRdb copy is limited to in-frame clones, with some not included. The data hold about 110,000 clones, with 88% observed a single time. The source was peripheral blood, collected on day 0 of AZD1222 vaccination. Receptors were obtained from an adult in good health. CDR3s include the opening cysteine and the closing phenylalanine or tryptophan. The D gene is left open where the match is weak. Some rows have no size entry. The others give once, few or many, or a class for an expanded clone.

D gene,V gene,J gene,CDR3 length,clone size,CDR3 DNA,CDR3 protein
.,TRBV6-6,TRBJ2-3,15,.,TGTGCCAGCAGTTACGGGGGCGGAAATATAGATACGCAGTATTTT,CASSYGGGNIDTQYF
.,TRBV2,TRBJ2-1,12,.,TGTGCCAGCAGTGGCGGGGGCGATGAGCAGTTCTTC,CASSGGGDEQFF
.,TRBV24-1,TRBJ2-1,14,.,TGTGCCACCAGAAGTACGAGCTCCTACAATGAGCAGTTCTTC,CATRSTSSYNEQFF
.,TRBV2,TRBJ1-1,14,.,TGTGCCAGCAGCTCAGGGAAAAACTCCGCTGAAGCTTTCTTT,CASSSGKNSAEAFF
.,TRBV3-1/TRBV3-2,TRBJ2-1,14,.,TGTGCCAGCAGCCAACCTCCCCAGGGTAATGAGCAGTTCTTC,CASSQPPQGNEQFF
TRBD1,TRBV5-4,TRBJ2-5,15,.,TGTGCCAGCAGCTACCAGCCCGACAGGGGCCAGACCCAGTACTTC,CASSYQPDRGQTQYF
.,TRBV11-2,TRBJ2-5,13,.,TGTGCCAGCAGCTTGGGGACTGGGGAGACCCAGTACTTC,CASSLGTGETQYF
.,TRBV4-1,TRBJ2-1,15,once,TGCGCCAGCAGCCAAGGGGGGAGCTCCTACAATGAGCAGTTCTTC,CASSQGGSSYNEQFF
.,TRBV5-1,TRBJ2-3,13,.,TGCGCCAGCAGCTTGGGATCTACAGATACGCAGTATTTT,CASSLGSTDTQYF
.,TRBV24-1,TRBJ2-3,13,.,TGTGCCACCGGGGAGTCTTACACAGATACGCAGTATTTT,CATGESYTDTQYF
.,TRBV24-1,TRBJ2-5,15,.,TGTGCCACCAGTGATTTGTCCGGGGGCGCAGAGACCCAGTACTTC,CATSDLSGGAETQYF
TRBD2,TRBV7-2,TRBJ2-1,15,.,TGTGCCAGCAGCTTTTTGGCGGGGGGGCTCAATGAGCAGTTCTTC,CASSFLAGGLNEQFF